The T cell receptor beta chain under discussion was sequenced for a study of beta chain features in type 1 diabetes. General study results and limits: Insertions at VDJ junctions were less frequent in type 1 diabetes patients. These patients also deleted more nucleotides at the same junctions. Shortening of TCRB CDR3s, moderate but significant, appeared in all four CD4+ subsets of Type 1 diabetes patients. HLA influence on TCRB rearrangement stayed unresolved here.

Trimming stripped 6 bases from V and 2 bases from J, with 17 bases between. The CDR3 is made up of 16 amino acids. CDR1 is KGHSH, CDR2 LQKENI, per germline. As every portion of the isolated RNA was reverse transcribed, the sequencing read expressed TCRB transcripts. Naive, central memory and regulatory T cell samples yielded around 3.4 million reads on average. Sequencing used immunoSEQ multiplex PCR; TCRdb keeps in-frame clones, though not all of them. The sample has approximately 160,000 clones; around 10% are singletons. A remark on this clone: The antigen is unknown.

Sequencing was carried out using central memory CD4+ T cells from blood. This TCR was recovered from a man aged 30-40 years with type 1 diabetes. This chain connects TRBV18 to TRBJ2-1; TRBD2 might be the D (6 bases). The CDR3 is CASSMPGAGPYNEQFF. DNA of the CDR3: TGTGCCAGCTCCATGCCTGGTGCGGGACCCTACAATGAGCAGTTCTTC.